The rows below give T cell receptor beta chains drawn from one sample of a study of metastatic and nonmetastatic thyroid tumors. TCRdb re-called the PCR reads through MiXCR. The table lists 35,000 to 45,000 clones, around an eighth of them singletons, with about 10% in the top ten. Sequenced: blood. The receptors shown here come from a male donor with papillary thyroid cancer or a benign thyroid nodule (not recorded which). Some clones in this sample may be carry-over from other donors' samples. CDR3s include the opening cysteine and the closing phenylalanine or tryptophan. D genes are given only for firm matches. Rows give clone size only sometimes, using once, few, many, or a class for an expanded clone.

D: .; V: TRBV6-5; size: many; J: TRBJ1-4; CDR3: CASSYRGATNEKLFF; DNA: TGTGCCAGCAGTTACAGGGGTGCAACTAATGAAAAACTGTTTTTT
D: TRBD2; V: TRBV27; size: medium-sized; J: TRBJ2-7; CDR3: CASSLAYGGTGYEQYF; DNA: TGTGCCAGCAGTTTGGCCTACGGGGGGACTGGGTACGAGCAGTACTTC
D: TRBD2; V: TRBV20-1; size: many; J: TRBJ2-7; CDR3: CSARAASGIYEQYF; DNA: TGCAGTGCTAGAGCGGCTAGCGGTATTTACGAGCAGTACTTC
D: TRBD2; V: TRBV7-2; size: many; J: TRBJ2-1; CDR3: CASSRSGSSEQFF; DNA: TGTGCCAGCAGCAGGAGCGGGAGTAGTGAGCAGTTCTTC
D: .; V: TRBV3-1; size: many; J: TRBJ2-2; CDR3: CASQWGAGTGELFF; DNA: TGTGCCAGCCAATGGGGGGCGGGCACCGGGGAGCTGTTTTTT
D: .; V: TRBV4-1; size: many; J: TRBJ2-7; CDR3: CASSPTGAQSSYEQYF; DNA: TGCGCCAGCAGCCCTACAGGAGCGCAGAGCTCCTACGAGCAGTACTTC
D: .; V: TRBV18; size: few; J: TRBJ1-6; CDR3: CASSPSGGKSYNSPLHF; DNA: TGTGCCAGCTCACCAAGCGGGGGGAAATCCTATAATTCACCCCTCCACTTT
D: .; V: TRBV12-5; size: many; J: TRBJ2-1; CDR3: CASGSDFHNEQFF; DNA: TGTGCTAGTGGCAGCGATTTCCACAATGAGCAGTTCTTC
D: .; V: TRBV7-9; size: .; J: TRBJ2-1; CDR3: CASSGNSYNEQFF; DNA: TGTGCCAGCAGTGGGAACTCCTACAATGAGCAGTTCTTC
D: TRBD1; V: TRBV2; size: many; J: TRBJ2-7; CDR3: CASSEGQGDVQYF; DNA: TGTGCCAGCAGTGAGGGGCAGGGGGATGTGCAGTACTTC
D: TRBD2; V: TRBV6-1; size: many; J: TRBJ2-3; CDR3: CASSEVGGRVDTQYF; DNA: TGTGCCAGCAGTGAAGTGGGCGGGAGGGTGGATACGCAGTATTTT